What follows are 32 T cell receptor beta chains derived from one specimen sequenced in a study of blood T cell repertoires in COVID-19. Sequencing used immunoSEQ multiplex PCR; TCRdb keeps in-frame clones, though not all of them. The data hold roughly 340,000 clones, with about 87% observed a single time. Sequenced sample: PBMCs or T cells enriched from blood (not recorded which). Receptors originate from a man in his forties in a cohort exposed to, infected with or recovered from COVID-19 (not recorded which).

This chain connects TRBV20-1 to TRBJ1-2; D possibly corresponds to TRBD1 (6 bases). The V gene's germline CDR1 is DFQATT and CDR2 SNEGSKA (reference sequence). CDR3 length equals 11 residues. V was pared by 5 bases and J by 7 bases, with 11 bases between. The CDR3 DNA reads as TGCAGTGCTGGGGACACTAGTGGCTACACCTTC. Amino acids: CSAGDTSGYTF.

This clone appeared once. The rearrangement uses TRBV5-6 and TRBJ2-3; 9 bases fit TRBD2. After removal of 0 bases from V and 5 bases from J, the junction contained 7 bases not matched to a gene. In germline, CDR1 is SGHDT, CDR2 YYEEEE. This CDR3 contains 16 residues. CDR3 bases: TGTGCCAGCAGCTTGGCCCCTAGCGGGAAGCAAGATACGCAGTATTTT. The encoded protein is CASSLAPSGKQDTQYF.

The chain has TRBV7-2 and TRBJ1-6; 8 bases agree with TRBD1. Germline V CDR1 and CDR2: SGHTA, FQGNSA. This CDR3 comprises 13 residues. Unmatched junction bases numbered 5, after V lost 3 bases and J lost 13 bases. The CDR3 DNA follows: TGTGCCAGCAGCTTTGAGGACAGGGCGCCCCTCCACTTT. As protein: CASSFEDRAPLHF.

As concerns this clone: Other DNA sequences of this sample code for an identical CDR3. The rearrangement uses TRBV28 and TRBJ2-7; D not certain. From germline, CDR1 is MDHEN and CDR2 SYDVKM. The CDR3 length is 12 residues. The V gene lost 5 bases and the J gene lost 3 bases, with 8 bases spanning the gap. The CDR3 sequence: CASSRGSYEQYF. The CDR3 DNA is TGTGCCAGCAGTCGCGGAAGCTACGAGCAGTACTTC.

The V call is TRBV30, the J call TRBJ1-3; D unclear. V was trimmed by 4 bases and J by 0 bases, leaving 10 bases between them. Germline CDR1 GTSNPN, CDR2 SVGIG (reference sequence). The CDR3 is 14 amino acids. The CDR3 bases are TGTGCCTGGAATGAGGGATACTCTGGAAACACCATATATTTT. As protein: CAWNEGYSGNTIYF.

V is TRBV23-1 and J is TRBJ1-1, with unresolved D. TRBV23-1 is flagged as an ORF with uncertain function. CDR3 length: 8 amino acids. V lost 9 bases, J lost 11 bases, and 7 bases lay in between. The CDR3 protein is CARHMAFF. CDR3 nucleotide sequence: TGCGCCAGACACATGGCTTTCTTT.

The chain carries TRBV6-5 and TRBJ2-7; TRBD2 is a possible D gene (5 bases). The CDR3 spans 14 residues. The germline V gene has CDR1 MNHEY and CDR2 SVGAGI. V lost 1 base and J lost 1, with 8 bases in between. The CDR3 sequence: CASSYFTGSYEQYF. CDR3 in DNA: TGTGCCAGCAGTTACTTTACGGGATCCTACGAGCAGTACTTC.

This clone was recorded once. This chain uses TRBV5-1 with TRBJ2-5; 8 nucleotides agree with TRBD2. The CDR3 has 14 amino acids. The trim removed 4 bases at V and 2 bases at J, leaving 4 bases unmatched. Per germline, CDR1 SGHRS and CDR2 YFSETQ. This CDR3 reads CASSQGLAQETQYF. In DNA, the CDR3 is TGCGCCAGCAGCCAAGGACTAGCTCAAGAGACCCAGTACTTC.

The CDR3 sequence is CASSPTRQGNYGYTF. CDR3 nucleotide sequence: TGTGCCAGCAGCCCAACCCGACAGGGGAACTATGGCTACACCTTC. The V gene is TRBV7-2, the J gene TRBJ1-2; 8 bases map to TRBD1. The V gene's germline CDR1 is SGHTA and CDR2 FQGNSA. Germline trimming cut 5 bases from V and 2 bases from J; bases unmatched to any gene: 7. This CDR3 region has 15 residues.

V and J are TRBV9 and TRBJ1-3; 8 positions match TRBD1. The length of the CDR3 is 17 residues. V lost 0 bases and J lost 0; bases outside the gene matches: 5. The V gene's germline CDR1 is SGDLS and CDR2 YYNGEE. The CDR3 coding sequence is TGTGCCAGCAGCGTAGGGCAGGGGGCATACTCTGGAAACACCATATATTTT. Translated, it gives CASSVGQGAYSGNTIYF.

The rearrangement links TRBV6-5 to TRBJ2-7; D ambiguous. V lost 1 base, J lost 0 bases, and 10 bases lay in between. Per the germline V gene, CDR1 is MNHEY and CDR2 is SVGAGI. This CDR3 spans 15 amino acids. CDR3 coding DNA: TGTGCCAGCAGTTACTGGGCAGCCAGCTCCTACGAGCAGTACTTC. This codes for CASSYWAASSYEQYF.

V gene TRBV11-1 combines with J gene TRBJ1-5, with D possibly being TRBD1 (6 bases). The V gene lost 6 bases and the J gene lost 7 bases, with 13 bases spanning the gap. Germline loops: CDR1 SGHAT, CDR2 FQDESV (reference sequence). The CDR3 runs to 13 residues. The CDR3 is CASSPNRGQPQHF. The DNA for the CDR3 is TGTGCCAGCAGTCCGAATAGGGGGCAGCCCCAGCATTTT. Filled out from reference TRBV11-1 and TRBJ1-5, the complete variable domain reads EAEVAQSPRYKITEKSQAVAFWCDPISGHATLYWYRQILGQGPELLVQFQDESVVDDSQLPKDRFSAERLKGVDSTLKIQPAELGDSAMYLCASSPNRGQPQHFGDGTRLSIL.

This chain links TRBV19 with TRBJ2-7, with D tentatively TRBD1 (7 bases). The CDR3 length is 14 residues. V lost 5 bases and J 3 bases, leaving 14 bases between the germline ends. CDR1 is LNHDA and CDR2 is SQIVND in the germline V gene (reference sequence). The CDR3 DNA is TGTGCCAGTAGTCGGCGGGACAGCCACTACGAGCAGTACTTC. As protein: CASSRRDSHYEQYF.

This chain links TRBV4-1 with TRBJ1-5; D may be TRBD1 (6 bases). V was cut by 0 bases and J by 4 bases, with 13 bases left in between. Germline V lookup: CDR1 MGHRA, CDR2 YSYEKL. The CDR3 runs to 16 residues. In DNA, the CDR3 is TGCGCCAGCAGCCAAGATTCCGGGACACATAATCAGCCCCAGCATTTT. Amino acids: CASSQDSGTHNQPQHF.

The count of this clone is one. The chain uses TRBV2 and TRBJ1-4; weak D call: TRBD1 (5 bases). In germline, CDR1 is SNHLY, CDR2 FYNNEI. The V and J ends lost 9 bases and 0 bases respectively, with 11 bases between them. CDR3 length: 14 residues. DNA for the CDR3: TGTGCCAGTTCCCGACAGCCAACTAATGAAAAACTGTTTTTT. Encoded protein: CASSRQPTNEKLFF. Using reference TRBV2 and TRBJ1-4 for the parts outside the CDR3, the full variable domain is EPEVTQTPSHQVTQMGQEVILRCVPISNHLYFYWYRQILGQKVEFLVSFYNNEISEKSEIFDDQFSVERPDGSNFTLKIRSTKLEDSAMYFCASSRQPTNEKLFFGSGTQLSVL.

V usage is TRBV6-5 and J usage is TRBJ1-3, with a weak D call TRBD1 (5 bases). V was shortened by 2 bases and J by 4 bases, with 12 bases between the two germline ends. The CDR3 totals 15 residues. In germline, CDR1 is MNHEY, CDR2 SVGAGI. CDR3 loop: CASSYAAGRGNTIYF. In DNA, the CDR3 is TGTGCCAGCAGTTACGCCGCAGGGCGGGGAAACACCATATATTTT.

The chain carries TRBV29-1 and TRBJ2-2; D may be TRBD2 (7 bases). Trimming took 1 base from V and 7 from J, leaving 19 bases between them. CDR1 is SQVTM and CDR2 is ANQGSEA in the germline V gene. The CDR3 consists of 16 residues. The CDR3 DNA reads TGCAGCGTTGAAGTCCCTAGCGGAAAAGGGGGCGGGGAGCTGTTTTTT. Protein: CSVEVPSGKGGGELFF.

CDR3 nucleotide sequence: TGTGCCAGCAGTGAACAGGGCGGCAATCAGCCCCAGCATTTT. Its translation is CASSEQGGNQPQHF. The chain links TRBV2 to TRBJ1-5; weak D call: TRBD1 (5 bases). Germline V lookup: CDR1 SNHLY, CDR2 FYNNEI. V gave up 2 bases and J gave up 2 bases, with 7 bases separating them. This CDR3 is built from 14 residues.

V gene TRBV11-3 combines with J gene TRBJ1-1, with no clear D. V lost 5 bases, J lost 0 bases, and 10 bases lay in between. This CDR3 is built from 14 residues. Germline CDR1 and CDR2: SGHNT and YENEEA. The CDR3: CASSPSGVNTEAFF. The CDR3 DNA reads TGTGCCAGCAGCCCGAGCGGGGTGAACACTGAAGCTTTCTTT.

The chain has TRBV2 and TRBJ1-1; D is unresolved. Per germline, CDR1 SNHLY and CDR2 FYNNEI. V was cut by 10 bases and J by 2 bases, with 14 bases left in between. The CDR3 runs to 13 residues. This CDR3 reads CATNRDKNTEAFF. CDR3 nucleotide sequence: TGTGCCACGAACCGAGACAAAAACACTGAAGCTTTCTTT.

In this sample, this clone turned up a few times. DNA for the CDR3: TGTGCCAGCAGTACACACAGGGAAAGCTATGGCTACACCTTC. Amino acid sequence: CASSTHRESYGYTF. The chain has TRBV28 and TRBJ1-2; D is perhaps TRBD1 (6 bases). The CDR3 sequence is 14 residues long. Looked up from germline, CDR1 is MDHEN and CDR2 is SYDVKM. Between the trimmed V and J ends, which lost 5 bases and 4 bases, there was a span of 14 bases.

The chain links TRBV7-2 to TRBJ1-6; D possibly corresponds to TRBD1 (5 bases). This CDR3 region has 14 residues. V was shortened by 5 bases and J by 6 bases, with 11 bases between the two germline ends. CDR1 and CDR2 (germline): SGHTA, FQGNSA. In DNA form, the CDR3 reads TGTGCCAGCAGCCTACAGGAGGGTAATTCACCCCTCCACTTT. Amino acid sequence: CASSLQEGNSPLHF. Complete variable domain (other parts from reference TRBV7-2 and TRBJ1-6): GAGVSQSPSNKVTEKGKDVELRCDPISGHTALYWYRQSLGQGLEFLIYFQGNSAPDKSGLPSDRFSAERTGGSVSTLTIQRTQQEDSAVYLCASSLQEGNSPLHFGNGTRLTVT.

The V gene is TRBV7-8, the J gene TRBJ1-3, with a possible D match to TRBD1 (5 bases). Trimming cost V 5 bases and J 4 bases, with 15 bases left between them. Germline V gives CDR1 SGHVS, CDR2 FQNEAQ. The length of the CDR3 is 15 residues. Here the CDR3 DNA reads TGTGCCAGCAGCGTCGGGACGGGAGAAGGAAACACCATATATTTT. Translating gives CASSVGTGEGNTIYF.

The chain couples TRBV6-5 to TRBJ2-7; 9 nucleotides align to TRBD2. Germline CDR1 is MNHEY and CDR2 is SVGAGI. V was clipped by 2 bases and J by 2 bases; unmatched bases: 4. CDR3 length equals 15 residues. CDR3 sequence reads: CASSYSLAGTYEQYF. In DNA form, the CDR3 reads TGTGCCAGCAGTTACAGCCTAGCGGGAACCTACGAGCAGTACTTC.

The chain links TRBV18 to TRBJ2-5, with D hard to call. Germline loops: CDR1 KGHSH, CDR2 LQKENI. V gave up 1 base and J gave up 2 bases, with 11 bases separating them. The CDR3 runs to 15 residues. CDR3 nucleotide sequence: TGTGCCAGCTCACCACGGGCAGGTGTTCAAGAGACCCAGTACTTC. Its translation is CASSPRAGVQETQYF.

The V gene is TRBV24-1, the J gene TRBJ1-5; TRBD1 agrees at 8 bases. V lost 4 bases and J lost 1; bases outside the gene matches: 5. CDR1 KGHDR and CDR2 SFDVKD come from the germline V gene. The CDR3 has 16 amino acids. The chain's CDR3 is CATSERTGRSNQPQHF. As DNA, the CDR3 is TGTGCCACCAGTGAACGGACAGGGAGAAGCAATCAGCCCCAGCATTTT.

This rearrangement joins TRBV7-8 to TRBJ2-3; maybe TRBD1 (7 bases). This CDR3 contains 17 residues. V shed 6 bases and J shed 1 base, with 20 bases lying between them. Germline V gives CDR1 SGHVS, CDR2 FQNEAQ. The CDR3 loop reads CASSSRAGTVGTDTQYF. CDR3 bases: TGTGCCAGCAGTTCTCGTGCGGGGACAGTGGGCACAGATACGCAGTATTTT.

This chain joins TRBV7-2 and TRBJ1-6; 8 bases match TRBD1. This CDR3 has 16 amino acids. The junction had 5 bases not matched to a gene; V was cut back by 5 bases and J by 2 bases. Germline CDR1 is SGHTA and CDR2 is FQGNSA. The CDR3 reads CASSLGQGPYNSPLHF. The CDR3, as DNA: TGTGCCAGCAGCCTCGGACAGGGTCCCTATAATTCACCCCTCCACTTT.

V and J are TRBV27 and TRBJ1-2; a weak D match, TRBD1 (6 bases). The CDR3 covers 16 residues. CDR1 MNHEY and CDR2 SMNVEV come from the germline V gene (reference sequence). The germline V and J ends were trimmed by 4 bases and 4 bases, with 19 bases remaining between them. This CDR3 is CASSWSRQALPYGYTF. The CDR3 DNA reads TGTGCCAGCAGTTGGAGCAGACAGGCCCTACCCTATGGCTACACCTTC.

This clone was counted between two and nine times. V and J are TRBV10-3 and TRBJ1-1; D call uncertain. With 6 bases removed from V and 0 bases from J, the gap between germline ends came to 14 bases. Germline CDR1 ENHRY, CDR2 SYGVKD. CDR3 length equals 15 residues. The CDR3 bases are TGTGCCATCAGCGCTGGTTCTCTAATGAACACTGAAGCTTTCTTT. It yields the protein CAISAGSLMNTEAFF.

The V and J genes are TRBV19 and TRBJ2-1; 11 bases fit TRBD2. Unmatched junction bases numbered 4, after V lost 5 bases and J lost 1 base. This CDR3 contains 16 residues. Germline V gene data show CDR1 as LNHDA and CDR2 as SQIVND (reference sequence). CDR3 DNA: TGTGCCAGTAGTCTCACTAGCGGGAGTTCCTACAATGAGCAGTTCTTC. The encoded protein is CASSLTSGSSYNEQFF. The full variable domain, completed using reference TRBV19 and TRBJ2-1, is DGGITQSPKYLFRKEGQNVTLSCEQNLNHDAMYWYRQDPGQGLRLIYYSQIVNDFQKGDIAEGYSVSREKKESFPLTVTSAQKNPTAFYLCASSLTSGSSYNEQFFGPGTRLTVL.

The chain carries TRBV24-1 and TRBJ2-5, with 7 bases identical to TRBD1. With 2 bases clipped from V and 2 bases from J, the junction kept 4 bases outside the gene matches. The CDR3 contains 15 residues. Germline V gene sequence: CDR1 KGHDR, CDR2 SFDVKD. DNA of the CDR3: TGTGCCACCAGTGATTACCTGGACAGGCAAGAGACCCAGTACTTC. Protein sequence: CATSDYLDRQETQYF.